This T cell receptor (beta chain) was documented in a study of CXCR3-negative and CXCR3-positive naive CD8 T cells. Carrying UMI labels, the TRB cDNA libraries were prepared through 5' RACE. TCRdb re-called the 5' RACE reads and shows each CDR3 protein once, DNA omitted. The table lists roughly 110,000 distinct CDR3 sequences. Study-level points and caveats: Post-cryopreservation CXCR3 expression was partly diminished, and the bulk of assays employed fresh PBMCs. Diversity was high in both naive subsets and much lower in memory cells. The study found more hydrophobic TRB CDR3s in CXCR3-positive naive cells than in CXCR3-negative naive cells.

A remark on this clonotype: Its antigen is as yet unknown.

CDR3 length: 15 amino acids. CDR1 and CDR2 (germline): SEHNR, FQNEAQ (reference sequence). Sequenced: naive CXCR3+ CD8+ T cells from blood. Stated subset: CD45RO-CCR7+CD27+CD95- naive CD8+ T cells expressing CXCR3 (TNR3+). This sequence was found in a human donor in good health. Some clones in this sample may be carry-over from other donors' samples. This sequence joins TRBV7-9 and TRBJ2-7. CDR3 residues: CASSFGVGSSYEQYF.